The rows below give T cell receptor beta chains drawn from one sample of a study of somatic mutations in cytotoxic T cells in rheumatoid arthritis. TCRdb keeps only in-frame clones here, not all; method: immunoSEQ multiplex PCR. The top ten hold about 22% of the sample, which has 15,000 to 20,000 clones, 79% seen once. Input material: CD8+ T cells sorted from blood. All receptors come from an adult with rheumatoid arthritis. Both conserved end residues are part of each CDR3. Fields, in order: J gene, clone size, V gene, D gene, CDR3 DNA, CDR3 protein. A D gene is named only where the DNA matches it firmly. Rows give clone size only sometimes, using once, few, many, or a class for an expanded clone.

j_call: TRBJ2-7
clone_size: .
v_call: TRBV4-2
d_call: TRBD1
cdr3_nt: TGTGCCAGCAGCCGCTTTGAGGGGGCCGGGGCCTACGAGCAGTACTTC
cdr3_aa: CASSRFEGAGAYEQYF

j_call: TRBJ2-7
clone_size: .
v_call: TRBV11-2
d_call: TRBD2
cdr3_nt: TGTGCCAGCAGCTTTTATAGCGGGCGATACGAGCAGTACTTC
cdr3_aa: CASSFYSGRYEQYF

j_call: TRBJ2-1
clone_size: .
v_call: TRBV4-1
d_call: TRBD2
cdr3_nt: TGCGCCAGCAGCCAAGAGGAACTAGCGGGAGCATGGAGTGAGCAGTTCTTC
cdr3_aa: CASSQEELAGAWSEQFF

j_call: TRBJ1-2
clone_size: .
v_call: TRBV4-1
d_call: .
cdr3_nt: TGCGCCAGCAGCCCCCTTGTTGTTGGAGGGGCAGTCGGTGGCTACACCTTC
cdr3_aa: CASSPLVVGGAVGGYTF

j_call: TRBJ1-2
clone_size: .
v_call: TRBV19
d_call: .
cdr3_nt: TGTGCCAGTAGTATCCTACCCGATTTTAACTATGGCTACACCTTC
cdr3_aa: CASSILPDFNYGYTF

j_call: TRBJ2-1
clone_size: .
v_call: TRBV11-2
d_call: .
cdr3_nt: TGTGCCAGCAGTCATACCAAAGGTCCCTACAATGAGCAGTTCTTC
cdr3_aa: CASSHTKGPYNEQFF

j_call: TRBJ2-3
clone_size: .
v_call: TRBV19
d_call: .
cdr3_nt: TGTGCCAGTAGTAAGGGGTCTAGCACAGATACGCAGTATTTT
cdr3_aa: CASSKGSSTDTQYF

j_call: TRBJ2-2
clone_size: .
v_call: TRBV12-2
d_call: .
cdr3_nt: TGTGCAAGTCGCTTAGCGGGCGGGAGGGTATCTACCGGGGAGCTGTTTTTT
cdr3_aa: CASRLAGGRVSTGELFF

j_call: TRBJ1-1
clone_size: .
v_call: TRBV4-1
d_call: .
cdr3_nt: TGCGCCAGCAGCCAAGGAGTGGGCACTGAAGCTTTCTTT
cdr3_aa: CASSQGVGTEAFF

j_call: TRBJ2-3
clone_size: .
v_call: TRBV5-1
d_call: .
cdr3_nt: TGCGCCAGCAGCTTGGATTCCAGTGACACAGATACGCAGTATTTT
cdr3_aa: CASSLDSSDTDTQYF

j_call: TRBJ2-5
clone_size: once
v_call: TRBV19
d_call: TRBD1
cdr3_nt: TGTGCCAGTAGTGCGAGGACCGGGACAGGGGCAGAGACCCAGTACTTC
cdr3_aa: CASSARTGTGAETQYF

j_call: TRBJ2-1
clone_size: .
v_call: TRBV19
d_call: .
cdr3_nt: TGTGCCAGTTTGGGGGAGCACAATGAGCAGTTCTTC
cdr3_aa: CASLGEHNEQFF

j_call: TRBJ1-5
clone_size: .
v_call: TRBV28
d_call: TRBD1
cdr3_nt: TGTGCCAGCAGTTTAGAGACAGGGACCTATTATAGCAATCAGCCCCAGCATTTT
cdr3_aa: CASSLETGTYYSNQPQHF

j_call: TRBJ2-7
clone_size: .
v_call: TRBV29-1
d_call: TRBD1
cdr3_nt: TGCAGCGTGAACAGGGGGAGTGAGCAGTACTTC
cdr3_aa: CSVNRGSEQYF

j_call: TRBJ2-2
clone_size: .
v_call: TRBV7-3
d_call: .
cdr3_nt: TGTGCCAGCAGCTTACAAGACACCGGGGAGCTGTTTTTT
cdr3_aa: CASSLQDTGELFF

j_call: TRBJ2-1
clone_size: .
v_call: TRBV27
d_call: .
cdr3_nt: TGTGCCAGCAGTTCGGGTATTTCTGAGCAGTTCTTC
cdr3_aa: CASSSGISEQFF

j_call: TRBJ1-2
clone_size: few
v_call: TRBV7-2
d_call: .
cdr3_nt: TGTGCCAGCAGCTTAGCGCGAGAGAGACACTATGGCTACACCTTC
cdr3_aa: CASSLARERHYGYTF

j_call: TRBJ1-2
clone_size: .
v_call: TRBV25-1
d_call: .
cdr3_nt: TGTGCCAGCAGTGAAAGTCAGGGAGACTATGGCTACACCTTC
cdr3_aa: CASSESQGDYGYTF

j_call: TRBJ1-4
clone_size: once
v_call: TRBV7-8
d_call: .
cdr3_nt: TGTGCCAGCAGCCAAACGGGTACTAATGAAAAACTGTTTTTT
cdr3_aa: CASSQTGTNEKLFF

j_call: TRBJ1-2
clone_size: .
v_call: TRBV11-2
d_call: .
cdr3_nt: TGTGCCAGCAGCCTACAGGGAATCTATGGCTACACCTTC
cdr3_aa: CASSLQGIYGYTF

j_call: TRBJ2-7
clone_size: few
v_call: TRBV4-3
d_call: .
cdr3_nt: TGCGCCAGCAGCCACTCCGGGACTGGCTCCTACGAGCAGTACTTC
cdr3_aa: CASSHSGTGSYEQYF

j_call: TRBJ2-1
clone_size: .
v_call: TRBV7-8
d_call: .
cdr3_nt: TGTGCCAGCAGCTTAGCACCCTACGGTACCTCCTACAATGAGCAGTTCTTC
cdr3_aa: CASSLAPYGTSYNEQFF

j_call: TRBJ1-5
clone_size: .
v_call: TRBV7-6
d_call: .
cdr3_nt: TGTGCCAGCAGCCCCGGACTTCCCAATCAGCCCCAGCATTTT
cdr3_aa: CASSPGLPNQPQHF

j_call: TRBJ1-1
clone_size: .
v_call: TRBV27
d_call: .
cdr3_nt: TGTGCCAGCAGTGATGGACTAAACACTGAAGCTTTCTTT
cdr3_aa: CASSDGLNTEAFF

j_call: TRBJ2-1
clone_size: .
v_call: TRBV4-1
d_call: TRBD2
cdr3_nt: TGCGCCAGCAGTCCTCTAGCGGGAGGCGATGAGCAGTTCTTC
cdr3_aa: CASSPLAGGDEQFF

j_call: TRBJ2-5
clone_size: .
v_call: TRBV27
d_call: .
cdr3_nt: TGTGCCAGCAGTCCCCACCCCTCTAGGGAGACCCAGTACTTC
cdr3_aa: CASSPHPSRETQYF

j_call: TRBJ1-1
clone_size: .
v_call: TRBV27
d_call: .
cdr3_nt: TGTGCCAGCAGTTTTGTTCGGGGGTGGACTGAAGCTTTCTTT
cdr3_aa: CASSFVRGWTEAFF

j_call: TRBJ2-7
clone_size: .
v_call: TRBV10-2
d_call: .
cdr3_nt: TGCGCCAGCAGTGGGGGCGAGCAGTACTTC
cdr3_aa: CASSGGEQYF

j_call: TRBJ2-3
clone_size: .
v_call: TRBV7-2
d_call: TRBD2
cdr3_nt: TGTGCCAGCAGATCAGGCGCCGGGACTAGGATTACAGATACGCAGTATTTT
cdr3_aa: CASRSGAGTRITDTQYF

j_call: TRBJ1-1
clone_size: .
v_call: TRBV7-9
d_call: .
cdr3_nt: TGTGCCAGCAGCTCGAGTCGGGTGTCTGAAGCTTTCTTT
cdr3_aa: CASSSSRVSEAFF

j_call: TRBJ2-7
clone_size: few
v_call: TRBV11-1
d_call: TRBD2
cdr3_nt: TGTGCCAGCAGCTCCGTGGGGACTAGCGGGAGCGTCGCTGACGAGCAGTACTTC
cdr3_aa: CASSSVGTSGSVADEQYF

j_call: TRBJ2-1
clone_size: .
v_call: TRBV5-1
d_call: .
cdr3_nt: TGCGCCAGCAGTCTGGCCTACAATGAGCAGTTCTTC
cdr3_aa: CASSLAYNEQFF

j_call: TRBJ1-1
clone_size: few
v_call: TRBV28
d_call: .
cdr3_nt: TGTGCCAGCAGTTATACGTGGAACACTGAAGCTTTCTTT
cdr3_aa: CASSYTWNTEAFF

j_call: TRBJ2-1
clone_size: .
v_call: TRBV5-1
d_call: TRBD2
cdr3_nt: TGCGCCAGCAGCGCTCGACTAGCGGCCTCCTACAATGAGCAGTTCTTC
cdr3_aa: CASSARLAASYNEQFF